This T cell receptor (beta chain) appears in the sequencing data of a study of cytomegalovirus exposure and HLA in healthy donors. Study-wide results and limits: Cytomegalovirus-associated TCR beta chains were listed, numbering approximately 150.

V was cut by 2 bases and J by 5 bases, with 12 bases left in between. Looked up from germline, CDR1 is WNHNN and CDR2 is SYGVQD (reference sequence). The CDR3 sequence is 15 residues long. Profiled with immunoSEQ multiplex PCR; TCRdb holds only in-frame clones, not every one. The table lists about 53,000 clones, roughly nine tenths of them singletons, with approximately 1.5% in the top ten. Concerning this clone itself: The antigen remains unidentified.

The TCR originated in a man between 18 and 29 years old in good health and CMV-seronegative. The specimen sequenced was PBMCs. This chain connects TRBV10-1 to TRBJ1-4; unclear D gene. CDR3 sequence reads: CASSENRGRNEKLFF. The CDR3 DNA follows: TGCGCCAGCAGTGAGAACCGGGGAAGAAATGAAAAACTGTTTTTT.